Presented here are 5 T cell receptor beta chains from one specimen sequenced in a study of shared clonotypes between healthy human individuals. Sequencing was performed with immunoSEQ multiplex PCR; in TCRdb, only in-frame clones are kept and a portion is missing. The data hold about 520,000 clones, with 81% observed a single time. Sequenced: PBMCs. These receptors all stem from a woman in her thirties or forties in good health. Some clones in this sample may be carry-over from other donors' samples.

This rearrangement joins TRBV9 to TRBJ2-1; 10 bases agree with TRBD2. CDR1 and CDR2 from the germline V gene are SGDLS and YYNGEE. This CDR3 region has 15 residues. Trimming took 5 bases from V and 3 from J; bases not matched to a gene: 5. Here the CDR3 reads CASSSSGRNYNEQFF. The CDR3 bases are TGTGCCAGCAGTAGTAGCGGGAGGAACTACAATGAGCAGTTCTTC.

Comment on this clone: A far larger clone is just one base off, so this is likely a read error. The chain links TRBV7-9 to TRBJ1-5; D unclear. Germline V lookup: CDR1 SEHNR, CDR2 FQNEAQ (reference sequence). The CDR3 consists of 13 residues. V was shortened by 3 bases and J by 6 bases, with 9 bases between the two germline ends. This CDR3 is CASSFAFRQPQHF. Here the CDR3 DNA reads TGTGCCAGCAGCTTTGCGTTCCGTCAGCCCCAGCATTTT.

The chain carries TRBV5-6 and TRBJ2-3; D is unresolved. Trimming pared 0 bases from V and 8 bases from J, leaving 16 bases between. Germline V gene sequence: CDR1 SGHDT, CDR2 YYEEEE. The CDR3 totals 15 residues. The CDR3 DNA is TGTGCCAGCAGCTTGGAGGGCAGTAACGTGGGTACGCAGTATTTT. Translation gives CASSLEGSNVGTQYF.

The chain uses TRBV19 and TRBJ1-2; TRBD1 matches 7 bases. CDR1 is LNHDA, CDR2 SQIVND, per germline (reference sequence). CDR3 length: 15 amino acids. Unmatched junction bases numbered 10, after V lost 7 bases and J lost 2 bases. The CDR3, as DNA: TGTGCCAGTAACTCAATTACGACAGGGAACTATGGCTACACCTTC. The encoded protein is CASNSITTGNYGYTF.

The chain employs TRBV11-3 and TRBJ2-5; 8 positions match TRBD1. The CDR3 is 14 residues long. CDR1 and CDR2 from the germline V gene are SGHNT and YENEEA. V was pared by 1 base and J by 7 bases, with 5 bases of the junction left unmatched. The CDR3: CASSLGQGMGTQYF. CDR3 DNA sequence: TGTGCCAGCAGCTTAGGACAGGGGATGGGGACCCAGTACTTC.